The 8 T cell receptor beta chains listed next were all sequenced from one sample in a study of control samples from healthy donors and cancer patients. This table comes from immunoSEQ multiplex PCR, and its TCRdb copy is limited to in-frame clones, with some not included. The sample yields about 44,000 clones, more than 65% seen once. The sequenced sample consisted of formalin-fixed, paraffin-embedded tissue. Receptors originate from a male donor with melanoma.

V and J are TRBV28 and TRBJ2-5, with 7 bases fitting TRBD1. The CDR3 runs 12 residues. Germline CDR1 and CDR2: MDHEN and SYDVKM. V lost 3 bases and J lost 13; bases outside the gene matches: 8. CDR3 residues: CASSLYDRVWYF. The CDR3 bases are TGTGCCAGCAGTTTGTACGACAGGGTGTGGTACTTC.

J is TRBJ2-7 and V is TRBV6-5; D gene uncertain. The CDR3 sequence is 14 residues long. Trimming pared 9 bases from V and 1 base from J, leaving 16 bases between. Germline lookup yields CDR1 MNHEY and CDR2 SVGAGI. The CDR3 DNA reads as TGTGCCAGTCAGGTGGACCGATCGTCCTACGAGCAGTACTTC. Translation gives CASQVDRSSYEQYF.

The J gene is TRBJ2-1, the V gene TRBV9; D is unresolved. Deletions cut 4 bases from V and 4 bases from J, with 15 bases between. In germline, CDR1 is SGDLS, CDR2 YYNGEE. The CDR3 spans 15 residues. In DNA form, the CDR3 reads TGTGCCAGCAGCAAAACGATTGCGGTATACAATGAGCAGTTCTTC. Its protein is CASSKTIAVYNEQFF.

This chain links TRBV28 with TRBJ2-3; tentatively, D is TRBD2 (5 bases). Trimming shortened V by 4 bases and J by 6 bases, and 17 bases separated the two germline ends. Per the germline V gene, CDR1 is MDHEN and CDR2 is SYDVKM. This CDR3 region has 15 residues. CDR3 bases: TGTGCCAGCAGTTCGAAAACTAGGACGGCGGATACGCAGTATTTT. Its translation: CASSSKTRTADTQYF.

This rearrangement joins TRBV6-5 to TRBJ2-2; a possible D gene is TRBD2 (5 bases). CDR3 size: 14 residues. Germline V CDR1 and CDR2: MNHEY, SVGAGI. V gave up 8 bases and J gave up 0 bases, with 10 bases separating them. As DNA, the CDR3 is TGTGCCAGCTGTAATAGCGCGAACACCGGGGAGCTGTTTTTT. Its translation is CASCNSANTGELFF.

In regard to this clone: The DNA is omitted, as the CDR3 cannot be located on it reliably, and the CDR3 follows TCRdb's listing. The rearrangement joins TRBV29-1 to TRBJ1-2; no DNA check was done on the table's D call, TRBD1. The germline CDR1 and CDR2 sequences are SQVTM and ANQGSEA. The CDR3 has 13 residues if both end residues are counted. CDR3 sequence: CSVGQGTYYGYIF.

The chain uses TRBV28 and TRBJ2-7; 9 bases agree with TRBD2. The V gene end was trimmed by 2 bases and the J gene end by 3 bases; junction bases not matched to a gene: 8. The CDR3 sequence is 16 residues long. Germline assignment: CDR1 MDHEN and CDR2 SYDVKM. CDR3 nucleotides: TGTGCCAGCAGTTTAGGGGGAGCGGGAGGAGTCTACGAGCAGTACTTC. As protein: CASSLGGAGGVYEQYF.

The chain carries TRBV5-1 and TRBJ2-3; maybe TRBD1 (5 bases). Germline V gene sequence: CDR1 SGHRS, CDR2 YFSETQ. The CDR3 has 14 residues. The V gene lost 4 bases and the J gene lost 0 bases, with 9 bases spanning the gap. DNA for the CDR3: TGCGCCAGCAGCCGGACATCTAGCACAGATACGCAGTATTTT. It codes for CASSRTSSTDTQYF.